This T cell receptor beta chain was obtained from a study of early stage breast cancer tumors (dated by TCRdb to about 2017). Study-level background: Of the roughly 17 invasive breast tumors, around twelve were found to be estrogen receptor-positive, progesterone receptor-positive and HER2-negative. Most of the 12 ER+/PR+/HER2- tumors were invasive ductal carcinomas, while the other four were invasive lobular carcinomas. On average, each sample got around 10-fold read coverage. Across all samples, some 2.8 million templates representing roughly 1 million unique clonotypes were detected.

General conclusions and limits of the study: Bulk genomic DNA sequencing of unsorted cells missed chain pairing and functional markers such as CD4, CD8 and FOXP3. Greater similarity was observed between blood and normal breast repertoires than between blood and tumor repertoires, and tumor was distinguished from normal in about 85% of the 16 patients when each tissue was compared with blood. The small cohort size prevented analysis by tumor subtype. Compared with adjacent normal breast tissue, tumors had higher clonality and around 2.7-fold greater T cell density. Enriched TCRB sequences shared across patients were found to be mostly commonly generated sequences that were unlikely to play an important role in the tumor microenvironment.

Details on this clone: Its antigen is unknown. No qualities accompany the bases; no much larger clone lies one base away.

Reading from cysteine to phenylalanine, the CDR3 counts 17 amino acids. Left in the record is the CDR3 DNA by itself, 51 bases read in frame from the first base. At the junction V is shortened by 1 base and J by 4 bases; bases outside the gene matches: 8. The germline V gene supplies CDR1 SGHNT and CDR2 YENEEA. Every sample was amplified as two independent genomic DNA replicates, using 0.5 to 0.6 ug for blood and about 1.6 ug for tumor or normal breast. TCRB sequencing of genomic DNA was carried out with the ImmunoSeq Intro kit according to the manufacturer's instructions. Multiplex PCR was run for around 30 cycles using proprietary primers and spike-in control sequences for absolute quantification. Single-end 150-bp reads were used to sequence an 87-bp fragment spanning the CDR3 and the flanking V and J genes. Each lane of an Illumina MiSeq using version 3.0 chemistry carried seven multiplexed samples, with two replicates per sample. On the study's bioinformatics: The vendor's proprietary pipeline handled the raw data processing, merging both replicates into a single result for each sample. To define clonotypes, the study grouped productive rearrangements that shared the V-gene family, CDR3 amino acid sequence and J-gene segment. To compute clonality, the normalized Shannon entropy (Pielou evenness) of TCRB abundances was subtracted from 1. T cell density was estimated as total templates divided by the number of input cells, with the number of input cells inferred from the DNA input amount. Recon, run with its default parameters, was used to estimate overall repertoire diversity and clonality. Clonotypes with over 0.1% abundance in tumor and at least 32-fold higher abundance in tumor than in normal breast were defined as tumor-enriched. This is the immuneACCESS table as TCRdb keeps it, with only in-frame sequences that have V and J called. A part of the clones is gone; compared with another copy, unresolved V genes explain less than half, and the rest is unexplained. The V and J calls and clone size are taken from that table; D and trimming were inferred from the DNA. The sample has 25,000 to 30,000 clones on record, approximately 54% of them singletons. 7% to 9% of the sample is held by the ten biggest clonotypes.

Dicing about 19-55 mg of tumor tissue typically gave a DNA yield of more than 3 ug. The study profiled bulk TCR beta-chain repertoires in matched peripheral blood, tumor and adjacent normal breast tissue taken from some 17 patients with early-stage breast cancer. Following resection, visually identified tumor tissue was excised and transferred into prechilled RNAlater. Tumor tissue (about 19-50 mg) was diced and homogenized in RLTplus buffer with beta-mercaptoethanol and antifoaming agent using a TissueLyser II. The Qiagen AllPrep DNA/RNA Mini kit was used to extract genomic DNA. The V and J genes are TRBV11-3 and TRBJ2-3; the junction holds 10 bases that match TRBD2. The sequencing input was breast tumor tissue. This receptor was taken from a person in their fifties with breast cancer. The bases read TGTGCCAGCAGCTTAGGGCTCCAGCGGGAGGGAGCAGATACGCAGTATTTT. Translated, this is CASSLGLQREGADTQYF.